A single sample is the source of the 31 T cell receptor beta chains below, sequenced in a study of T cells after yellow fever vaccination. MiXCR, applied by TCRdb to the 5' RACE reads, yields one record per CDR3 protein. This sample carries some 550,000 distinct CDR3 sequences, less than 20% of them seen once, and the ten largest clones take around an eighth. The input for sequencing was PBMCs, taken 15 days after the yellow fever booster vaccination. The receptor set was obtained from a man younger than 45 who received the YFV17D yellow fever vaccine.

The chain recombines TRBV20-1 with TRBJ2-7, with TRBD1 matching over 7 bases. CDR1 and CDR2 from the germline V gene are DFQATT and SNEGSKA (reference sequence). This CDR3 is built from 14 residues. Germline trimming cut 3 bases from V and 2 bases from J; bases unmatched to any gene: 7. This CDR3 is CSASPGTATYEQYF. For the CDR3, the DNA is TGCAGTGCTAGTCCCGGGACAGCGACCTACGAGCAGTACTTC.

This clonotype was observed a few times. V usage is TRBV18 and J usage is TRBJ2-2; no clear D. V dropped 2 bases and J dropped 4 bases, with 5 bases sitting between them. In germline, CDR1 is KGHSH, CDR2 LQKENI. The CDR3 runs 13 residues. The DNA for the CDR3 is TGTGCCAGCTCACCAGGACGCACCGGGGAGCTGTTTTTT. Its translation is CASSPGRTGELFF.

V and J are TRBV7-2 and TRBJ1-2; possibly TRBD1 for D (5 bases). Germline loops: CDR1 SGHTA, CDR2 FQGNSA. This CDR3 comprises 14 residues. V dropped 1 base and J dropped 4 bases, with 10 bases sitting between them. The CDR3 bases are TGTGCCAGCAGCTTAGTCTGGACAACCTATGGCTACACCTTC. It yields the protein CASSLVWTTYGYTF.

This chain uses TRBV20-1 with TRBJ2-7; D is unclear. With 6 bases removed from V and 4 bases from J, the gap between germline ends came to 16 bases. The CDR3 length is 13 residues. Germline loops: CDR1 DFQATT, CDR2 SNEGSKA (reference sequence). The CDR3 reads CSAGSSRSYEQYF. The CDR3 nucleotides are TGCAGTGCAGGTAGCTCCCGCTCATACGAGCAGTACTTC.

The rearrangement joins TRBV5-1 to TRBJ2-3; D call uncertain. V lost 4 bases and J 2 bases, leaving 14 bases between the germline ends. The CDR3 sequence is 15 residues long. Germline loops: CDR1 SGHRS, CDR2 YFSETQ. The CDR3, as DNA: TGCGCCAGCAGCCACGGCCGGGTCCTCACAGATACGCAGTATTTT. Amino acids: CASSHGRVLTDTQYF.

This clonotype was seen a handful of times. CDR3 in DNA: TGCAGGACCCAGCCAAGCTCCTACGAGCAGTACTTC. Its translation: CRTQPSSYEQYF. The gene calls are TRBV20-1 and TRBJ2-7, with D unresolved. Germline CDR1 reads DFQATT; CDR2 reads SNEGSKA (reference sequence). The CDR3 runs 12 residues.

The count of this clonotype is one. The chain uses TRBV19 and TRBJ2-3; perhaps TRBD1 as D (6 bases). Germline loops: CDR1 LNHDA, CDR2 SQIVND (reference sequence). Between the trimmed V and J ends, which lost 6 bases and 3 bases, there was a span of 16 bases. The CDR3 length is 15 residues. CDR3 protein: CASSIQGSKTDTQYF. As DNA, the CDR3 is TGTGCCAGTAGCATTCAGGGGTCGAAGACAGATACGCAGTATTTT.

Only a few counts were recorded for this clonotype. The chain couples TRBV28 to TRBJ2-7; TRBD1 is a possible D gene (5 bases). The CDR3 consists of 13 residues. Germline V gene sequence: CDR1 MDHEN, CDR2 SYDVKM. V was pared by 11 bases and J by 0 bases, with 14 bases between. The chain's CDR3 is CAGRQKSSYEQYF. The CDR3 DNA reads TGTGCCGGTCGACAGAAGAGCTCCTACGAGCAGTACTTC.

This chain connects TRBV5-6 to TRBJ2-7; D tentatively reads TRBD1 or TRBD2 (5 bases each). Germline-derived CDR1 and CDR2 are SGHDT and YYEEEE. V shed 4 bases and J shed 0 bases, with 17 bases lying between them. The CDR3 is 16 amino acids. CDR3 sequence reads: CASSLLAGGSSYEQYF. CDR3 bases: TGTGCCAGCAGCCTCCTAGCTGGGGGAAGCTCCTACGAGCAGTACTTC.

This clonotype is termed medium-sized. V is TRBV25-1 and J is TRBJ2-5, with D perhaps TRBD2 (5 bases). With 1 base removed from V and 5 bases from J, the gap between germline ends came to 11 bases. CDR1 is MGHDK, CDR2 SYGVNS, per germline. The CDR3 sequence is 14 residues long. The CDR3 region has the DNA TGTGCCAGCAGTGAATTCGGGAACGGGGAGACCCAGTACTTC. It yields the protein CASSEFGNGETQYF.

This clonotype has only a few counts. This chain uses TRBV11-2 with TRBJ2-1, with a possible D match to TRBD2 (7 bases). CDR1 and CDR2 from the germline V gene are SGHAT and FQNNGV. Trimming took 8 bases from V and 0 from J, leaving 23 bases between them. The CDR3 extends over 18 amino acids. In DNA form, the CDR3 reads TGTGCCAGCCTAGCCAGGGGTCTAGGCGGGAGCTCCTACAATGAGCAGTTCTTC. Translated: CASLARGLGGSSYNEQFF.

This rearrangement joins TRBV4-2 to TRBJ2-1; D unclear. The CDR3 extends over 15 amino acids. Germline V gene lookup returns CDR1 LGHNA and CDR2 YNFKEQ. Between the trimmed V and J ends, which lost 5 bases and 6 bases, there was a span of 17 bases. The CDR3 region has the DNA TGTGCCAGCAGCTCATTAACCGGTTTTGGCAATGAGCAGTTCTTC. Its protein is CASSSLTGFGNEQFF.

The chain joins TRBV7-7 to TRBJ2-2, with D possibly matching TRBD1 (7 bases). Germline V gene data show CDR1 as SSHAT and CDR2 as FNYEAQ (reference sequence). This CDR3 comprises 19 residues. Trimming stripped 1 base from V and 7 bases from J, with 25 bases between. The CDR3 loop is CASSLGFGGTADDVGELFF. The DNA for the CDR3 is TGTGCCAGCAGCTTAGGTTTTGGGGGGACAGCGGACGATGTCGGGGAGCTGTTTTTT.

This clonotype has just a few counts. This chain connects TRBV20-1 to TRBJ1-1; D remains ambiguous. Germline loops: CDR1 DFQATT, CDR2 SNEGSKA (reference sequence). The CDR3 sequence is 13 residues long. Trimming cost V 4 bases and J 0 bases, with 9 bases left between them. CDR3 in amino acids: CSAKTSMNTEAFF. The CDR3, as DNA: TGCAGTGCTAAGACAAGTATGAACACTGAAGCTTTCTTT.

This chain connects TRBV7-8 to TRBJ2-7; 9 positions match TRBD1. Trimming cost V 4 bases and J 4 bases; bases outside gene matches: 8. The CDR3 covers 15 residues. Germline V gene sequence: CDR1 SGHVS, CDR2 FQNEAQ. The CDR3 sequence is CASSYRVGQGYEQYF. The DNA for the CDR3 is TGTGCCAGCAGCTATCGCGTGGGACAGGGATACGAGCAGTACTTC.

This chain joins TRBV10-2 and TRBJ2-7, with TRBD2 identical over 10 bases. CDR1 WSHSY and CDR2 SAAADI come from the germline V gene. CDR3 length: 13 residues. J lost 6 bases, V lost 8 bases, and 7 bases had no gene match. CDR3 sequence (DNA): TGCGCCAGCGAAATAGCGGGAGGATTCGAGCAGTACTTC. The encoded protein is CASEIAGGFEQYF.

The J gene is TRBJ2-3, the V gene TRBV5-5; D is undetermined. Trimming took 7 bases from V and 6 from J, leaving 12 bases between them. The CDR3 length is 12 residues. The V gene's germline CDR1 is SGHKS and CDR2 YYEKEE (reference sequence). The CDR3 sequence: CASLIPPDTQYF. For the CDR3, the DNA is TGTGCCAGCTTGATTCCACCGGATACGCAGTATTTT.

The count of this clonotype is one. V and J are TRBV29-1 and TRBJ1-1; a weak D match, TRBD1 (5 bases). The V and J ends lost 6 bases and 2 bases respectively, with 13 bases between them. CDR1 is SQVTM, CDR2 ANQGSEA, per germline. This CDR3 has 13 amino acids. CDR3: CSVPRGENTEAFF. The CDR3 DNA sequence: TGCAGCGTACCTAGAGGGGAAAACACTGAAGCTTTCTTT.

This clonotype was counted between two and nine times. The gene calls are TRBV29-1 and TRBJ2-3, with 10 bases lining up with TRBD2. Germline CDR1 is SQVTM and CDR2 is ANQGSEA. The CDR3 loop spans 14 amino acids. V shed 2 bases and J 4 bases; nucleotides not matched to a gene: 3. CDR3 in DNA: TGCAGCGTTGAACTAGCGGGAGCCCCAGATACGCAGTATTTT. Translating gives CSVELAGAPDTQYF.

J is TRBJ2-5 and V is TRBV28; 7 bases are shared with TRBD1. The V segment lost 6 bases and the J segment 0 bases; nucleotides outside the gene matches: 1. The CDR3 loop spans 13 amino acids. The germline gives CDR1 MDHEN, CDR2 SYDVKM. The CDR3 loop reads CASRTGYQETQYF. In DNA, the CDR3 is TGTGCCAGCAGGACAGGGTACCAAGAGACCCAGTACTTC.

The CDR3 here is CSATLTGQEYTGELFF. The CDR3 DNA sequence: TGCAGTGCTACCCTCACGGGACAGGAGTACACCGGGGAGCTGTTTTTT. This chain joins TRBV20-1 and TRBJ2-2; 8 positions agree with TRBD1. Trimming at V came to 4 bases and at J to 3 bases, leaving 10 bases not matched to a gene. The CDR3 spans 16 residues. In germline, CDR1 is DFQATT, CDR2 SNEGSKA (reference sequence).

The V and J genes are TRBV18 and TRBJ2-1; 11 bases align to TRBD2. Germline values: CDR1 KGHSH, CDR2 LQKENI. V was clipped by 3 bases and J by 3 bases; unmatched bases: 13. The CDR3 runs to 19 residues. The CDR3 is CASSPGVAGGMHRYNEQFF. The CDR3 DNA is TGTGCCAGCTCACCGGGGGTAGCGGGAGGGATGCACCGCTACAATGAGCAGTTCTTC.

This chain links TRBV5-1 with TRBJ2-7, with D unresolved. The CDR3 is made up of 16 amino acids. V shed 0 bases and J shed 3 bases, with 16 bases lying between them. Germline CDR1 is SGHRS and CDR2 is YFSETQ. The CDR3, as DNA: TGCGCCAGCAGCTTGGATTCGGGCGCCAGGAGCTACGAGCAGTACTTC. This sequence encodes CASSLDSGARSYEQYF.

This clonotype was counted only a few times. The chain has TRBV10-3 and TRBJ2-5, with D tentatively TRBD2 (5 bases). This CDR3 has 15 residues. CDR1 ENHRY and CDR2 SYGVKD come from the germline V gene. The ends were cut back, 10 bases at V and 4 bases at J, with 22 bases in the middle. In nucleotides, the CDR3 is TGTGCCACCCAGGAGGCCGTCGTGAAGGGAGAGACCCAGTACTTC. This codes for CATQEAVVKGETQYF.

This sequence joins TRBV27 and TRBJ1-1, with a possible D match to TRBD1 (5 bases). CDR3 size: 14 residues. CDR1 is MNHEY, CDR2 SMNVEV, per germline (reference sequence). V lost 3 bases and J 4 bases, leaving 12 bases between the germline ends. CDR3 DNA sequence: TGTGCCAGCAGTTTTGGGGGGGGAACCACTGAAGCTTTCTTT. Translation: CASSFGGGTTEAFF.

This clonotype was observed a few times. The chain carries TRBV20-1 and TRBJ2-2; no clear D. The ends were cut back, 3 bases at V and 6 bases at J, with 11 bases in the middle. The CDR3 is made up of 13 amino acids. Germline V CDR1 and CDR2: DFQATT, SNEGSKA (reference sequence). This CDR3 reads CSASTIASGELFF. In DNA form, the CDR3 reads TGCAGTGCTAGTACCATTGCGTCCGGGGAGCTGTTTTTT.

The CDR3 sequence: CAIVAGPGANVLTF. Written as DNA, the CDR3 is TGTGCCATCGTGGCGGGGCCTGGGGCCAACGTCCTGACTTTC. The chain recombines TRBV10-3 with TRBJ2-6, with D possibly TRBD2 on 6 matching bases. The V and J ends lost 8 bases and 2 bases respectively, with 10 bases between them. Germline CDR1 is ENHRY and CDR2 is SYGVKD. This CDR3 comprises 14 residues.

The sample holds a few counts of this clonotype. This chain connects TRBV27 to TRBJ2-1, with 10 bases that match TRBD2. V lost 2 bases, J lost 4 bases, and 8 bases stayed unmatched. The length of the CDR3 is 17 residues. The germline CDR1 and CDR2 sequences are MNHEY and SMNVEV (reference sequence). DNA for the CDR3: TGTGCCAGCAGTTTAAGGCTAGCGGGAGACATTTACAATGAGCAGTTCTTC. Its translation: CASSLRLAGDIYNEQFF.

This clonotype has just a few counts. This rearrangement joins TRBV5-1 to TRBJ1-2; 9 positions agree with TRBD1. CDR3 size: 14 residues. The trim removed 4 bases at V and 5 bases at J, leaving 6 bases unmatched. Germline loops: CDR1 SGHRS, CDR2 YFSETQ. DNA for the CDR3: TGCGCCAGCAGCACGGGACAGGGCGAATATGGCTACACCTTC. It yields the protein CASSTGQGEYGYTF.

This sequence joins TRBV15 and TRBJ2-7; D perhaps matches TRBD1 (6 bases). The CDR3 has 15 residues. V lost 0 bases and J 2 bases, leaving 11 bases between the germline ends. The germline gives CDR1 LNHNV, CDR2 YYDKDF (reference sequence). CDR3 region: CATSRDAGETYEQYF. The DNA of the CDR3 is TGTGCCACCAGCAGAGATGCAGGGGAGACCTACGAGCAGTACTTC.

The rearrangement links TRBV20-1 to TRBJ2-7, with TRBD2 matching 11 bases. The V gene end was trimmed by 6 bases and the J gene end by 4 bases; junction bases not matched to a gene: 8. CDR1 is DFQATT and CDR2 is SNEGSKA in the germline V gene (reference sequence). This CDR3 spans 14 amino acids. CDR3: CSAHRLAGGYEQYF. The CDR3 region has the DNA TGCAGTGCACATCGGCTAGCGGGAGGTTACGAGCAGTACTTC.